These 8 T cell receptor beta chains came from one sample sequenced in a study of cytomegalovirus exposure and HLA in healthy donors. The assay was immunoSEQ multiplex PCR, and TCRdb's table has in-frame clones only and misses some. The repertoire holds roughly 300,000 clones, with approximately 90% as singletons. The sample consisted of PBMCs. All receptors come from a woman aged 18-30 years in good health and CMV-seronegative.

The chain uses TRBV7-2 and TRBJ1-3; D remains unclear. The V and J ends lost 4 bases and 3 bases respectively, with 13 bases between them. Germline V lookup: CDR1 SGHTA, CDR2 FQGNSA. The CDR3 is 15 amino acids. DNA of the CDR3: TGTGCCAGCAGCTCCCTGGCCGATTTTGGAAACACCATATATTTT. This sequence encodes CASSSLADFGNTIYF.

This clone turned up a few times. The chain carries TRBV18 and TRBJ1-5; a possible D gene is TRBD1 (5 bases). With 6 bases removed from V and 4 bases from J, the gap between germline ends came to 10 bases. The CDR3 spans 13 residues. The germline V gene encodes CDR1 KGHSH and CDR2 LQKENI. The CDR3 coding sequence is TGTGCCAGCTCGCAGGGTCAGAATCAGCCCCAGCATTTT. Translation: CASSQGQNQPQHF. The full variable domain, with the rest looked up from reference TRBV18 and TRBJ1-5, is NAGVMQNPRHLVRRRGQEARLRCSPMKGHSHVYWYRQLPEEGLKFMVYLQKENIIDESGMPKERFSAEFPKEGPSILRIQQVVRGDSAAYFCASSQGQNQPQHFGDGTRLSIL.

CDR3 bases: TGCACCAGCAGCCTTCCGGGACTAGTAAGCAATGAGCAGTTCTTC. Encoded protein: CTSSLPGLVSNEQFF. J is TRBJ2-1 and V is TRBV1; the D call of TRBD2 is as the table states it, not checked on the DNA. TRBV1 is a pseudogene locus. The CDR3 extends over 15 amino acids.

This chain links TRBV18 with TRBJ2-7, with 8 bases lining up with TRBD1. Germline V lookup: CDR1 KGHSH, CDR2 LQKENI. This CDR3 comprises 14 residues. The ends lost 4 bases at V and 0 bases at J; junction bases unmatched: 2. CDR3 protein: CASSRDRSSYEQYF. CDR3 coding DNA: TGTGCCAGCTCACGGGACAGGAGCTCCTACGAGCAGTACTTC.

The rearrangement links TRBV25-1 to TRBJ2-5; 7 bases fit TRBD1. Losses at the gene ends were 3 bases for V and 2 bases for J; bases not matched to a gene: 6. CDR1 MGHDK and CDR2 SYGVNS come from the germline V gene. The CDR3 totals 15 residues. CDR3 DNA: TGTGCCAGCAGTGACCGGGACAGAAGACAAGAGACCCAGTACTTC. It yields the protein CASSDRDRRQETQYF.

The gene calls are TRBV7-9 and TRBJ2-7; TRBD2 agrees at 7 bases. This CDR3 has 18 amino acids. Unmatched junction bases numbered 18, after V lost 3 bases and J lost 4 bases. CDR1 and CDR2 from the germline V gene are SEHNR and FQNEAQ (reference sequence). CDR3 nucleotide sequence: TGTGCCAGCAGCTTCGGCGGGGGAAAGGGTCCCCTGGGGTACGAGCAGTACTTC. Protein: CASSFGGGKGPLGYEQYF.

This clone was recorded once. J is TRBJ1-5 and V is TRBV6-5, with 7 nucleotides matching TRBD1. The V gene end was trimmed by 7 bases and the J gene end by 0 bases; junction bases not matched to a gene: 6. This CDR3 has 15 residues. Germline CDR1 reads MNHEY; CDR2 reads SVGAGI. The CDR3 is CASKTQGSSNQPQHF. Written as DNA, the CDR3 is TGTGCCAGCAAAACACAGGGGAGTAGCAATCAGCCCCAGCATTTT.

The chain couples TRBV5-1 to TRBJ2-7, with TRBD2 as a possible D gene (6 bases). The CDR3 covers 14 residues. Germline-derived CDR1 and CDR2 are SGHRS and YFSETQ. Trimming removed 0 bases from V and 6 bases from J, with 13 bases in between. The DNA of the CDR3 is TGCGCCAGCAGCTTGGGGGGACTCCTACTCGAGCAGTACTTC. This codes for CASSLGGLLLEQYF.